Listed below are T cell receptor beta chains from one sample, sequenced in a study of identifying expanded T cells in peripheral blood. Here immunoSEQ multiplex PCR was the method, and the copy in TCRdb shows in-frame clones only, minus some. The table lists roughly 56,000 clones, around 83% of them singletons. Material for sequencing was blood. The receptors derive from a person aged 18-70 years in good health. Each CDR3 is given without its conserved first and last residue.

v_gene: TRBV5-1; CDR3aa: ASSPGTSGGDEQF
v_gene: TRBV14; CDR3aa: ASSQVMAASGNTIY
v_gene: TRBV7-9; CDR3aa: ASSQVQETQY
v_gene: TRBV29-1; CDR3aa: SHQRGTSPTDTQY
v_gene: TRBV9; CDR3aa: ASSPRLGIAGVAYNEQF
v_gene: TRBV5-1; CDR3aa: ASRVSTGETGELF
v_gene: TRBV19; CDR3aa: ASKESGTLPHEQY
v_gene: TRBV4-1; CDR3aa: ASSQEQGGGAF
v_gene: TRBV6-1; CDR3aa: ASSEALPGSNEKLF
v_gene: TRBV29-1; CDR3aa: SVTERGYNEQF
v_gene: TRBV7-2; CDR3aa: ASSPDRGSGNTIY
v_gene: TRBV11-2; CDR3aa: ASSSRGQPYNEQF
v_gene: TRBV9; CDR3aa: ASSASADTQY
v_gene: TRBV30; CDR3aa: AWSGAGVGYT
v_gene: TRBV6-5; CDR3aa: ASTTSGSYNEQF
v_gene: TRBV6-5; CDR3aa: ASSSGRNQPQH
v_gene: TRBV7-6; CDR3aa: ASSSRTGVATQY
v_gene: TRBV27; CDR3aa: ASSFPITGTGRQETQY
v_gene: TRBV19; CDR3aa: ASSIGTGGTDTQY
v_gene: TRBV7-8; CDR3aa: ASSPKGWTQRNTGELF
v_gene: TRBV5-1; CDR3aa: ASRAIGQGDSEKLF
v_gene: TRBV5-1; CDR3aa: ASSLGRGGGTEAF
v_gene: TRBV29-1; CDR3aa: SVALYNEQF
v_gene: TRBV6-4; CDR3aa: ASSALAGGSNEQF
v_gene: TRBV4-3; CDR3aa: ASSQDRGTQY
v_gene: TRBV6-1; CDR3aa: ASTGRERGTEAF
v_gene: TRBV7-4; CDR3aa: ASSLVPGANTEAF
v_gene: TRBV30; CDR3aa: AWSRDSGSGNTIY
v_gene: TRBV10-3; CDR3aa: AIKEGASGYGYT
v_gene: TRBV5-8; CDR3aa: ASSSLYGTEAF
v_gene: TRBV5-6; CDR3aa: ASSSGTEEQY
v_gene: TRBV2; CDR3aa: ASRPSRDRVNEQF
v_gene: TRBV11-3; CDR3aa: ASSLGHDRDLHNEQF
v_gene: TRBV30; CDR3aa: AWSAPRRRVNTEAF
v_gene: TRBV7-2; CDR3aa: ASSLDRGQRDYGYT
v_gene: TRBV13; CDR3aa: ASSSRRSYEQY
v_gene: TRBV29-1; CDR3aa: SVEGGGRRGYT
v_gene: TRBV7-3; CDR3aa: ASSSTSRAGELF
v_gene: TRBV9; CDR3aa: ASSVGTGTGGETQY
v_gene: TRBV9; CDR3aa: ASSVGVTSGYEQY
v_gene: TRBV29-1; CDR3aa: SGVAGADTEAF
v_gene: TRBV6-5; CDR3aa: ASSLDGTYYGYT
v_gene: TRBV5-1; CDR3aa: ASSLMAGVSNGYT
v_gene: TRBV11-3; CDR3aa: ASSLGGQGVHEQY
v_gene: TRBV7-2; CDR3aa: ASSPRDSYGYT
v_gene: TRBV4-3; CDR3aa: ASSSGQGEADTQY
v_gene: TRBV28; CDR3aa: ASSLGTGYGYT
v_gene: TRBV6-6; CDR3aa: ASRGVANSPLH